Shown below are 10 T cell receptor beta chains from a single sample sequenced in a study of shared clonotypes between healthy human individuals. TCRdb's copy holds only in-frame clones and misses some; the assay was immunoSEQ multiplex PCR. In the table there are roughly 2.2 million clones, approximately 95% of which are singletons. The sample was naive CD4+ T cells from PBMCs. Stated subset: CD45RA+ positively selected. The receptors come from a man between 18 and 35 years old in good health. Some clones in this sample may be carry-over from other donors' samples.

The J gene is TRBJ1-5, the V gene TRBV7-2, with D perhaps TRBD1 (5 bases). Germline CDR1 SGHTA, CDR2 FQGNSA. The V and J ends lost 0 bases and 3 bases respectively, with 15 bases between them. CDR3 size: 17 residues. The CDR3 DNA reads TGTGCCAGCAGCTTAGCAGGGACCGCTGGGTTCAATCAGCCCCAGCATTTT. Protein product: CASSLAGTAGFNQPQHF.

To note about this clone: Additional DNA sequences in this sample encode the identical CDR3. The chain carries TRBV7-2 and TRBJ1-5, with D tentatively TRBD1 (5 bases). The CDR3 is made up of 14 amino acids. V shed 6 bases and J shed 4 bases, with 13 bases lying between them. Germline CDR1 reads SGHTA; CDR2 reads FQGNSA. CDR3 nucleotides: TGTGCCAGCAGTCGGCCGGGGGGGAATCAGCCCCAGCATTTT. Translated, it gives CASSRPGGNQPQHF.

About this clone itself: Other DNA sequences in the sample encode the same CDR3. The chain joins TRBV28 to TRBJ2-5; 7 bases are a match to TRBD2. Trimming took 3 bases from V and 5 from J; bases not matched to a gene: 0. CDR3 length: 12 amino acids. CDR1 is MDHEN, CDR2 SYDVKM, per germline. The DNA of the CDR3 is TGTGCCAGCAGTTTGCGGGAGGAGACCCAGTACTTC. Residues: CASSLREETQYF.

The chain combines TRBV4-2 with TRBJ2-3; the match to TRBD2 covers 7 bases. The CDR3 runs 17 residues. V shed 4 bases and J 0 bases; nucleotides not matched to a gene: 10. In germline, CDR1 is LGHNA, CDR2 YNFKEQ. The CDR3 here is CASSPLGGLGSTDTQYF. DNA of the CDR3: TGTGCCAGCAGCCCCCTGGGAGGACTAGGCAGCACAGATACGCAGTATTTT.

This sequence joins TRBV6-6 and TRBJ1-2, with 8 bases aligning to TRBD1. J was trimmed by 5 bases and V by 6 bases; bases with no gene match: 8. The germline V gene has CDR1 MNHNY and CDR2 SVGAGI (reference sequence). The CDR3 has 14 amino acids. The CDR3 DNA reads TGTGCCAGCAGGCCTACCTACAGGGGGTATGGCTACACCTTC. This codes for CASRPTYRGYGYTF.

The chain recombines TRBV11-2 with TRBJ1-3; the D is unclear. Trimming cost V 5 bases and J 4 bases, with 18 bases left between them. This CDR3 is built from 16 residues. Germline V lookup: CDR1 SGHAT, CDR2 FQNNGV. The CDR3 nucleotides read TGTGCCAGCAGCCCCATCCGAGGAGGGCGCGGAAACACCATATATTTT. It encodes CASSPIRGGRGNTIYF.

The chain combines TRBV5-1 with TRBJ1-1; 8 bases map to TRBD1. CDR3 size: 14 residues. With 3 bases clipped from V and 6 bases from J, the junction kept 7 bases outside the gene matches. Germline lookup yields CDR1 SGHRS and CDR2 YFSETQ. The CDR3: CASSSQARGPEAFF. CDR3 sequence (DNA): TGCGCCAGCAGCTCTCAGGCCAGGGGGCCTGAAGCTTTCTTT.

About this clone itself: This sample includes further DNA sequences coding for the same CDR3. V and J are TRBV28 and TRBJ2-1, with 9 positions matching TRBD2. Looked up from germline, CDR1 is MDHEN and CDR2 is SYDVKM. Trimming took 2 bases from V and 7 from J; bases not matched to a gene: 3. There are 14 residues in the CDR3. CDR3 sequence reads: CASSLAGGWNEQFF. CDR3 bases: TGTGCCAGCAGTTTAGCGGGAGGGTGGAATGAGCAGTTCTTC. Using reference TRBV28 and TRBJ2-1 for the parts outside the CDR3, the full variable domain is DVKVTQSSRYLVKRTGEKVFLECVQDMDHENMFWYRQDPGLGLRLIYFSYDVKMKEKGDIPEGYSVSREKKERFSLILESASTNQTSMYLCASSLAGGWNEQFFGPGTRLTVL.

V and J are TRBV2 and TRBJ2-7; 7 bases align to TRBD2. The V gene end was trimmed by 3 bases and the J gene end by 2 bases; junction bases not matched to a gene: 7. The CDR3 consists of 15 residues. The germline V gene has CDR1 SNHLY and CDR2 FYNNEI. The CDR3 DNA sequence: TGTGCCAGCAGTGAGGGGCTAGCGGAGCCCTACGAGCAGTACTTC. Its protein product is CASSEGLAEPYEQYF. Full variable domain (remainder filled in from reference TRBV2 and TRBJ2-7): EPEVTQTPSHQVTQMGQEVILRCVPISNHLYFYWYRQILGQKVEFLVSFYNNEISEKSEIFDDQFSVERPDGSNFTLKIRSTKLEDSAMYFCASSEGLAEPYEQYFGPGTRLTVT.

The chain combines TRBV4-1 with TRBJ1-6; tentative D call: TRBD1 (5 bases). The V end lost 7 bases, the J end lost 8 bases, and 18 bases lay between the germline ends. The germline V gene encodes CDR1 MGHRA and CDR2 YSYEKL. The CDR3 is made up of 15 amino acids. Here the CDR3 DNA reads TGCGCCAGCATTAGAGACAGCAATTTTGATTCACCCCTCCACTTT. Its translation is CASIRDSNFDSPLHF.